The 23 T cell receptor beta chains presented below share a single source sample, sequenced in a study of T cell responses to AZD1222 COVID-19 vaccine. Some clones are missing from TCRdb's copy, which holds only in-frame ones; the method was immunoSEQ multiplex PCR. The sample holds some 130,000 clones, 70% to 90% seen once. The sequences come from peripheral blood, collected on day 0 of AZD1222 vaccination. The receptor source for this set is an adult in good health.

This chain links TRBV7-2 with TRBJ2-7; 8 bases fit TRBD2. This CDR3 spans 15 amino acids. The germline V gene has CDR1 SGHTA and CDR2 FQGNSA. V gave up 5 bases and J gave up 3 bases; unmatched junction bases: 9. CDR3 sequence reads: CASSPGGAGDYEQYF. The DNA of the CDR3 is TGTGCCAGCAGCCCCGGGGGAGCGGGGGACTACGAGCAGTACTTC.

The chain uses TRBV6-5 and TRBJ1-1, with D perhaps TRBD1 (5 bases). Germline values: CDR1 MNHEY, CDR2 SVGAGI. CDR3 length: 14 amino acids. V was pared by 7 bases and J by 4 bases, with 16 bases between. This CDR3 is CASTRQGAVTEAFF. The CDR3 DNA sequence: TGTGCCAGCACCAGGCAAGGGGCAGTCACTGAAGCTTTCTTT.

Written as DNA, the CDR3 is TGTGCCAGCAGTTTATCGGGGGTGGCGAATTCACCCCTCCACTTT. Amino acid sequence: CASSLSGVANSPLHF. The chain uses TRBV27 and TRBJ1-6; perhaps TRBD1 as D (5 bases). The V end lost 0 bases, the J end lost 7 bases, and 10 bases lay between the germline ends. The CDR3 covers 15 residues. Germline lookup yields CDR1 MNHEY and CDR2 SMNVEV (reference sequence).

This clone was seen a single time. The chain carries TRBV12-3 or TRBV12-4 and TRBJ1-1; D ambiguous. V was pared by 1 base and J by 0 bases, with 3 bases between. The CDR3 has 13 amino acids. Written as DNA, the CDR3 is TGTGCCAGCAGTTTAGTCGTGAACACTGAAGCTTTCTTT. As protein: CASSLVVNTEAFF.

This clone was seen more than once but under ten times. The chain carries TRBV4-2 and TRBJ1-1; 9 bases are a match to TRBD1. Per the germline V gene, CDR1 is LGHNA and CDR2 is YNFKEQ. Losses at the gene ends were 4 bases for V and 5 bases for J; bases not matched to a gene: 5. The CDR3 extends over 14 amino acids. For the CDR3, the DNA is TGTGCCAGCAGCCTGACAGGGGGGAAGACTGAAGCTTTCTTT. Residues: CASSLTGGKTEAFF.

The chain is built from TRBV19 and TRBJ2-3; either TRBD1 or TRBD2 may fit D (5 bases each). The CDR3 contains 14 residues. Germline-derived CDR1 and CDR2 are LNHDA and SQIVND (reference sequence). V shed 5 bases and J shed 6 bases, with 15 bases lying between them. The CDR3, as DNA: TGTGCCAGTAGTCACGGGGCCAGCTTTGATACGCAGTATTTT. The encoded protein is CASSHGASFDTQYF.

The J gene is TRBJ2-7, the V gene TRBV27; D is uncertain. Germline loops: CDR1 MNHEY, CDR2 SMNVEV (reference sequence). The CDR3 is made up of 13 amino acids. The V and J ends lost 5 bases and 0 bases respectively, with 8 bases between them. CDR3 protein: CASSLPSSYEQYF. The CDR3 coding sequence is TGTGCCAGCAGTCTCCCTAGCTCCTACGAGCAGTACTTC.

This clone is a singleton in its sample. This chain uses TRBV5-6 with TRBJ2-7; 8 nucleotides line up with TRBD2. This CDR3 region has 13 residues. Germline assignment: CDR1 SGHDT and CDR2 YYEEEE. V was pared by 5 bases and J by 2 bases, with 3 bases of the junction left unmatched. The CDR3 sequence is CASRRTSTYEQYF. CDR3 nucleotides: TGTGCCAGCAGAAGGACTAGCACCTACGAGCAGTACTTC. The full variable domain, rest sourced from reference TRBV5-6 and TRBJ2-7, is DAGVTQSPTHLIKTRGQQVTLRCSPKSGHDTVSWYQQALGQGPQFIFQYYEEEERQRGNFPDRFSGHQFPNYSSELNVNALLLGDSALYLCASRRTSTYEQYFGPGTRLTVT.

This clone appeared a single time. V is TRBV30 and J is TRBJ2-3; TRBD1 might be the D (6 bases). The CDR3 is 15 residues long. From germline, CDR1 is GTSNPN and CDR2 SVGIG (reference sequence). Trimming shortened V by 2 bases and J by 1 base, and 13 bases separated the two germline ends. The CDR3 loop reads CAWSTARGGTDTQYF. The CDR3 DNA reads TGTGCCTGGAGTACGGCCAGGGGCGGCACAGATACGCAGTATTTT.

The V call is TRBV18, the J call TRBJ2-3; D may be TRBD2 (5 bases). V was clipped by 3 bases and J by 4 bases, with 14 bases between them. The CDR3 runs to 15 residues. Germline assignment: CDR1 KGHSH and CDR2 LQKENI. In DNA form, the CDR3 reads TGTGCCAGCTCACCTCTTTTAAGCGGCGCAGATACGCAGTATTTT. This gives the protein CASSPLLSGADTQYF.

This chain links TRBV9 with TRBJ1-4; possibly TRBD1 for D (5 bases). CDR3 length: 13 amino acids. V lost 3 bases and J lost 7, with 10 bases in between. In germline, CDR1 is SGDLS, CDR2 YYNGEE. CDR3 DNA sequence: TGTGCCAGCAGCGGGGGGGAAGGTGAAAAACTGTTTTTT. It is translated as CASSGGEGEKLFF. Using reference TRBV9 and TRBJ1-4 for the parts outside the CDR3, the full variable domain is DSGVTQTPKHLITATGQRVTLRCSPRSGDLSVYWYQQSLDQGLQFLIQYYNGEERAKGNILERFSAQQFPDLHSELNLSSLELGDSALYFCASSGGEGEKLFFGSGTQLSVL.

V is TRBV4-1 and J is TRBJ1-4; the D gene is possibly TRBD1 (5 bases). V was cut by 4 bases and J by 3 bases, with 12 bases left in between. Germline-derived CDR1 and CDR2 are MGHRA and YSYEKL. The CDR3 length is 15 residues. The CDR3 spells CASSLGVGSNEKLFF. CDR3 coding DNA: TGCGCCAGCAGCCTAGGGGTAGGGTCTAATGAAAAACTGTTTTTT.

The chain has TRBV15 and TRBJ2-1; the match to TRBD2 covers 12 bases. J gave up 4 bases and V 4 bases, and 5 bases lay outside the gene matches. The CDR3 has 16 amino acids. Germline V CDR1 and CDR2: LNHNV, YYDKDF (reference sequence). Here the CDR3 DNA reads TGTGCCACCAGCATCGGACTAGCGGGAAGGTACAATGAGCAGTTCTTC. The encoded protein is CATSIGLAGRYNEQFF.

The gene calls are TRBV7-2 and TRBJ1-5, with 9 bases that match TRBD1. Trimming cost V 5 bases and J 6 bases; bases outside gene matches: 5. The CDR3 loop spans 14 amino acids. CDR1 SGHTA and CDR2 FQGNSA come from the germline V gene. The CDR3 sequence: CASSATGGGQPQHF. CDR3 nucleotides: TGTGCCAGCAGCGCGACAGGGGGAGGTCAGCCCCAGCATTTT. The whole variable domain, filled in from reference TRBV7-2 and TRBJ1-5, reads GAGVSQSPSNKVTEKGKDVELRCDPISGHTALYWYRQSLGQGLEFLIYFQGNSAPDKSGLPSDRFSAERTGGSVSTLTIQRTQQEDSAVYLCASSATGGGQPQHFGDGTRLSIL.

V is TRBV6-5 and J is TRBJ1-5; tentatively, D is TRBD1 (5 bases). The CDR3 totals 14 residues. The V end lost 7 bases, the J end lost 4 bases, and 14 bases lay between the germline ends. Germline values: CDR1 MNHEY, CDR2 SVGAGI. CDR3 coding DNA: TGTGCCAGCAAGGGGACGGGGACGAATCAGCCCCAGCATTTT. Translation: CASKGTGTNQPQHF.

The chain carries TRBV4-1 and TRBJ2-1, with a possible D match to TRBD2 (5 bases). Germline V gene lookup returns CDR1 MGHRA and CDR2 YSYEKL. The CDR3 extends over 19 amino acids. The V end was cut by 3 bases, the J end by 2 bases, with 23 bases between. CDR3 loop: CASSHRPTGNRDPYNEQFF. The CDR3 nucleotides are TGCGCCAGCAGCCACCGTCCCACGGGGAATCGAGACCCCTACAATGAGCAGTTCTTC.

V is TRBV6-1 and J is TRBJ1-3; D remains ambiguous. The CDR3 consists of 16 residues. The germline gives CDR1 MNHNS, CDR2 SASEGT. The V and J ends lost 1 base and 0 bases respectively, with 10 bases between them. The CDR3 loop reads CASSEEDSYSGNTIYF. The CDR3 nucleotides read TGTGCCAGCAGTGAAGAGGACTCCTACTCTGGAAACACCATATATTTT.

This clone came up once. Its ends do not fully match the called genes, so a read error is possible. V is TRBV27 and J is TRBJ1-2, with D possibly being TRBD1 (6 bases). Per the germline V gene, CDR1 is MNHEY and CDR2 is SMNVEV (reference sequence). This CDR3 region has 13 residues. CDR3 nucleotides: TGTGCCAGCAGTGTATCACAGGGCAGGGGCTACACCTTC. It yields the protein CASSVSQGRGYTF.

This clone was counted between two and nine times. V gene TRBV21-1 combines with J gene TRBJ2-7; the table assigns TRBD2, which was not confirmed against the DNA. TRBV21-1 is a recognized pseudogene. The CDR3 has 10 amino acids. This chain's CDR3 is CASSPREQYF. CDR3 DNA sequence: TGTGCCAGCAGCCCCCGCGAGCAGTACTTC.

This chain joins TRBV5-1 and TRBJ1-2; D gene ambiguous. The CDR3 spans 15 residues. Trimming pared 4 bases from V and 3 bases from J, leaving 16 bases between. The germline V gene encodes CDR1 SGHRS and CDR2 YFSETQ. The CDR3 DNA reads as TGCGCCAGCAGCCCCGGGCCTAGCTCCTACTATGGCTACACCTTC. Translation gives CASSPGPSSYYGYTF.

The rearrangement uses TRBV11-2 and TRBJ1-5, with TRBD1 matching over 8 bases. The V and J ends lost 3 bases and 0 bases, in that order; junction bases with no gene match: 1. Per germline, CDR1 SGHAT and CDR2 FQNNGV. CDR3 size: 15 residues. CDR3 region: CASSLTGDSNQPQHF. Written as DNA, the CDR3 is TGTGCCAGCAGCTTGACAGGGGATAGCAATCAGCCCCAGCATTTT.

This sequence joins TRBV6-5 and TRBJ2-7; D gene uncertain. There are 13 residues in the CDR3. From germline, CDR1 is MNHEY and CDR2 SVGAGI. V was clipped by 6 bases and J by 4 bases, with 13 bases between them. This CDR3 reads CASSLRPWYEQYF. CDR3 coding DNA: TGTGCCAGCAGCCTGAGACCTTGGTACGAGCAGTACTTC.

The table lists this clone with a few counts. The chain carries TRBV7-9 and TRBJ2-4, with TRBD2 matching 9 bases. From germline, CDR1 is SEHNR and CDR2 FQNEAQ (reference sequence). V lost 9 bases, J lost 0 bases, and 6 bases stayed unmatched. The CDR3 contains 15 residues. CDR3: CASESGGLAKNIQYF. The CDR3 DNA reads TGTGCCAGTGAGAGCGGGGGGCTAGCCAAAAACATTCAGTACTTC.